The sequence of this T cell receptor beta chain was determined in a study of blood T cells in healthy people across ages. Study as a whole: Template switching captured about one barcoded beta molecule per two T cells. Findings and limits, study-wide: Those diversity estimates obtained from one million T cells were thought to be underestimates. Age showed a roughly linear inverse relationship with TCR beta diversity per million T cells.

This clonotype was counted between two and nine times. The antigen remains unidentified. With a J-beta primer mix and a sample-barcoded 5' primer, a second PCR ran 7 to 11 cycles. TCRdb recomputed calls from the 5' RACE reads with MiXCR, one row per CDR3 protein. In the table there are just over 800,000 distinct CDR3 sequences, less than 80% of which are singletons. V dropped 5 bases and J dropped 1 base, with 16 bases sitting between them. The CDR3 has 16 residues. Germline V CDR1 and CDR2: SGHTA, FQGNSA. Each individual donor underwent a draw of about 9.1 milliliters of peripheral blood. The V gene is TRBV7-2, the J gene TRBJ2-3; tentative D call: TRBD2 (6 bases). The TCR was taken from a man aged 25-40 years in good health. The sequenced sample consisted of blood. The CDR3 DNA sequence: TGTGCCAGCAGCGCGGGATTCCCCGCTGGCACAGATACGCAGTATTTT. This codes for CASSAGFPAGTDTQYF.